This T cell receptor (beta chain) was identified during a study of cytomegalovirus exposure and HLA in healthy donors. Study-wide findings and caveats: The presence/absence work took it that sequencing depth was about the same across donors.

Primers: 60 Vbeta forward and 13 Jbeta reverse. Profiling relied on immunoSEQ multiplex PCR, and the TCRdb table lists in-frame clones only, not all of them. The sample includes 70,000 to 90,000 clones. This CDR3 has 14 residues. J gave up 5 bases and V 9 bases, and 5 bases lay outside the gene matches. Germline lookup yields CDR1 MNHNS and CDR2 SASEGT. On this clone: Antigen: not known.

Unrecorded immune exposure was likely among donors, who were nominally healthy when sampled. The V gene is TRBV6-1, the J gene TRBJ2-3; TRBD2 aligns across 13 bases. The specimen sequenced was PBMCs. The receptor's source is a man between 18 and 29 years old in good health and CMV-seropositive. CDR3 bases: TGTGCCAGTGGACTAGCGGGGGTTAAAGATACGCAGTATTTT. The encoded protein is CASGLAGVKDTQYF.